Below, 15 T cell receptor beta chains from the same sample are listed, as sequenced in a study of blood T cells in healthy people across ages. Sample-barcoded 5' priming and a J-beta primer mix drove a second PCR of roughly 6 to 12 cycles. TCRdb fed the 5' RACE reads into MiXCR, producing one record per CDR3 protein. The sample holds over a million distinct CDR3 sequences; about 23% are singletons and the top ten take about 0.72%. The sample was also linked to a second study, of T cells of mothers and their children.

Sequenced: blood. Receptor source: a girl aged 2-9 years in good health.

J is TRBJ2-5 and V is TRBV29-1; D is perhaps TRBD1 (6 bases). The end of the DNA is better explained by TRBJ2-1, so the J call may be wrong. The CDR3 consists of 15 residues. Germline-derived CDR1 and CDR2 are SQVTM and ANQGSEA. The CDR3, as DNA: TGCAGCGTTCTTCAGCCCGGGGCGATGGGGACAGAGCAGTTCTTC. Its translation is CSVLQPGAMGTEQFF.

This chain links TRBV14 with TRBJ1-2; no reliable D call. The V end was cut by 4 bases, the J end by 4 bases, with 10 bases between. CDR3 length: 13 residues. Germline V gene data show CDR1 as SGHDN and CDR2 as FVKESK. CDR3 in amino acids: CASSLGLLYGYTF. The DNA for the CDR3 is TGTGCCAGCAGCCTCGGGTTACTCTATGGCTACACCTTC.

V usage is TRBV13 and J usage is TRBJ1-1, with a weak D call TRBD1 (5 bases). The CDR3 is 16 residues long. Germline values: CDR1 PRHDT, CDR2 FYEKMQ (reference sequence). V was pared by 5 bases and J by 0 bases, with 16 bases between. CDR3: CASSPRDSRMNTEAFF. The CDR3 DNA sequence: TGTGCCAGCAGCCCTCGGGACTCCCGCATGAACACTGAAGCTTTCTTT.

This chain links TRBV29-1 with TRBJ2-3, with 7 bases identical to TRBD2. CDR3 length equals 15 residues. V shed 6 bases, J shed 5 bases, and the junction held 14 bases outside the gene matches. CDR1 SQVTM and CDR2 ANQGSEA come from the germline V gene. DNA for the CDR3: TGCAGCGTCGCCACCTCGGGCGGGAGAATAGATACGCAGTATTTT. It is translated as CSVATSGGRIDTQYF.

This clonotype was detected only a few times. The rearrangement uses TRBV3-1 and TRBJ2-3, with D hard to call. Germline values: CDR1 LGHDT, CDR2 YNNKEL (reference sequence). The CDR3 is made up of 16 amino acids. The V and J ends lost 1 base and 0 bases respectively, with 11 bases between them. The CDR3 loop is CASSQGAPASTDTQYF. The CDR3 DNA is TGTGCCAGCAGCCAAGGGGCTCCAGCTAGCACAGATACGCAGTATTTT.

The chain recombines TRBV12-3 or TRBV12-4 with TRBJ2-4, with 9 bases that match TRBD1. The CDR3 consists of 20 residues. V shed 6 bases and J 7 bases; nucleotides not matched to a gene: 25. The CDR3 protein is CASSLLLPGQGGKVWNIQYF. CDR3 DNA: TGTGCCAGCAGCTTATTGCTCCCGGGACAGGGAGGGAAAGTGTGGAACATTCAGTACTTC.

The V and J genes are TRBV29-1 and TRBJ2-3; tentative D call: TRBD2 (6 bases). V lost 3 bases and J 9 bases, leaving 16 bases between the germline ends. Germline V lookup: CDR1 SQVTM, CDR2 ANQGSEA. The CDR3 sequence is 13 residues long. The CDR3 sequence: CSVESRGFGTQYF. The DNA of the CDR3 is TGCAGCGTTGAGTCTCGGGGGTTTGGGACGCAGTATTTT.

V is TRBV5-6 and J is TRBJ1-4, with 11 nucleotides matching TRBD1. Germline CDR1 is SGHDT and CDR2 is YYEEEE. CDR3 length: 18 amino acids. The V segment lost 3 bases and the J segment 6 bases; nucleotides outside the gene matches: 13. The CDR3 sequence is CASSSDRGRAQVDEKLFF. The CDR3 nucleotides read TGTGCCAGCAGCTCGGACAGGGGGCGCGCCCAAGTCGATGAAAAACTGTTTTTT.

The CDR3 loop reads CASSFSGEMNEKLFF. CDR3 in DNA: TGTGCCAGCAGTTTCTCGGGTGAGATGAATGAAAAACTGTTTTTT. J is TRBJ1-4 and V is TRBV28; D gene unclear. Germline V gives CDR1 MDHEN, CDR2 SYDVKM. The CDR3 contains 15 residues. Between the trimmed V and J ends, which lost 3 bases and 5 bases, there was a span of 13 bases.

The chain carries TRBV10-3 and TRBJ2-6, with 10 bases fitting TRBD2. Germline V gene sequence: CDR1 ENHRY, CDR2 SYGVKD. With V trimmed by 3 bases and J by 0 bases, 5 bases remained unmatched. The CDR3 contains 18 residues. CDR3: CAISEVLAGISGANVLTF. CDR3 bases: TGTGCCATCAGTGAAGTACTAGCGGGGATCTCTGGGGCCAACGTCCTGACTTTC.

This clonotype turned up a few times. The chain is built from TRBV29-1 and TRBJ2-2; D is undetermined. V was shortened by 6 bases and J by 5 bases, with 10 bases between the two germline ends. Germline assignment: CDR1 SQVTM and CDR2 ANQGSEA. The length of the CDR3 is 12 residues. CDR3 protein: CSVNGKTGELFF. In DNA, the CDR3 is TGCAGCGTCAATGGGAAAACCGGGGAGCTGTTTTTT.

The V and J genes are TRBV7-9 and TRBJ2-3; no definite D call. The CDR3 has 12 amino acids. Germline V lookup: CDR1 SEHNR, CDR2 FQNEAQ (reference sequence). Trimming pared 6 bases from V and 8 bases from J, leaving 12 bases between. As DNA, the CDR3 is TGTGCCAGCAGTCAACTCCGGAGTACGCAGTATTTT. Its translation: CASSQLRSTQYF.

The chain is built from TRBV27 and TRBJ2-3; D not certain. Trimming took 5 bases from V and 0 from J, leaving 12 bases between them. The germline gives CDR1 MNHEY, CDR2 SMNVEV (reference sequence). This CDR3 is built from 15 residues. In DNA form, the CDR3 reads TGTGCCAGCAGTCCGTCATTATCTAGCACAGATACGCAGTATTTT. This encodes CASSPSLSSTDTQYF.

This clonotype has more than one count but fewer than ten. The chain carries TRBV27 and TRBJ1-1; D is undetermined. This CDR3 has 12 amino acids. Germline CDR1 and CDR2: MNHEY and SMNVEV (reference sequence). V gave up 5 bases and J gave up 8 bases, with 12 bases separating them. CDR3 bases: TGTGCCAGCAGTGATCCGACCGGGGAAGCTTTCTTT. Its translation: CASSDPTGEAFF.

The CDR3 protein is CASSSTTGRGEKLFF. The DNA of the CDR3 is TGTGCCAGCAGCTCTACGACAGGAAGGGGTGAAAAACTGTTTTTT. V gene TRBV7-9 combines with J gene TRBJ1-4; TRBD1 might be the D (6 bases). V dropped 4 bases and J dropped 7 bases, with 16 bases sitting between them. The CDR3 is made up of 15 amino acids. Germline V gene data show CDR1 as SEHNR and CDR2 as FQNEAQ (reference sequence).